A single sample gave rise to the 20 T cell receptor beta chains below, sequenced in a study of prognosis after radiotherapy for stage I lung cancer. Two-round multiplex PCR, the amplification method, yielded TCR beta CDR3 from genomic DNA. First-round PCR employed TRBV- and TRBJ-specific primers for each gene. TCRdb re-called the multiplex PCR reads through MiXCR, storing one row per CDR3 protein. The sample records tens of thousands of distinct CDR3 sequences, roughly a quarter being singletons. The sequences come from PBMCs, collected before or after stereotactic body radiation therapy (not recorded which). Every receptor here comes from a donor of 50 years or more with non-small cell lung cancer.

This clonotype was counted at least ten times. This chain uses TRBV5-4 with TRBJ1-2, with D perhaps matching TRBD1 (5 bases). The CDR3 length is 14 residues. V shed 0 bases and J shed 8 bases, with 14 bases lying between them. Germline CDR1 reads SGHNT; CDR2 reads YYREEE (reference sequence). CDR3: CASSLGEERGGYTF. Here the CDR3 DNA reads TGTGCCAGCAGCTTGGGAGAGGAGCGGGGGGGCTACACCTTC.

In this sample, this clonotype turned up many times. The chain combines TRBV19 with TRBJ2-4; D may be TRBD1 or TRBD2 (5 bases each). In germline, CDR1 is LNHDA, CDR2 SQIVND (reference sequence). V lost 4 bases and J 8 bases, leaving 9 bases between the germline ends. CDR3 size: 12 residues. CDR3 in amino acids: CASSRSGHIQYF. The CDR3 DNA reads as TGTGCCAGTAGTAGATCGGGACACATTCAGTACTTC.

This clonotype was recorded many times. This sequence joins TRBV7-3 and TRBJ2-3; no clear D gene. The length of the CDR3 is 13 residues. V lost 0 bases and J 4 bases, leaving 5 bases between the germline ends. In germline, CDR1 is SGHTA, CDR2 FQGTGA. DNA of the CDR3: TGTGCCAGCAGCTTAACGTCCTCAGATACGCAGTATTTT. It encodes CASSLTSSDTQYF.

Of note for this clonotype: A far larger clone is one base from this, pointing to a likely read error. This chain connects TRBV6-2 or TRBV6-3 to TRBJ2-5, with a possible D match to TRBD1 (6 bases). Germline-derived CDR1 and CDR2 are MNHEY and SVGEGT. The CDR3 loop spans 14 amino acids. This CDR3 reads CASSRDRLQENQYF. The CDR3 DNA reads TGTGCCAGCAGCCGTGACAGGCTTCAAGAGAACCAGTACTTC.

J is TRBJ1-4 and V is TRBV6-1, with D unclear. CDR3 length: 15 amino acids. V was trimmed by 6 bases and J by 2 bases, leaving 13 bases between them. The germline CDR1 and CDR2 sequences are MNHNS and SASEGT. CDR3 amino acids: CASRYLTATNEKLFF. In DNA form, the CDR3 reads TGTGCCAGCAGATACCTGACGGCGACTAATGAAAAACTGTTTTTT.

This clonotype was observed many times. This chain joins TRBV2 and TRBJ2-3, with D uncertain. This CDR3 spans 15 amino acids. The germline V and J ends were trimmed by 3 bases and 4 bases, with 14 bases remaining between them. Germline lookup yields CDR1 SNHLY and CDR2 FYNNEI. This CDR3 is CASSEGRDWADTQYF. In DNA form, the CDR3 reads TGTGCCAGCAGTGAGGGCCGAGATTGGGCAGATACGCAGTATTTT.

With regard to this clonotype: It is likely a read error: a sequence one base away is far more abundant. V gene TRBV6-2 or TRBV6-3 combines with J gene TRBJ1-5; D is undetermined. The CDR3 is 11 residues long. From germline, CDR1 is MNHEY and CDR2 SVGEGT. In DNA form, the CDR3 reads TGTGCCAGCAGTTGGGATCAGCGCCAGCATTTT. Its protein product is CASSWDQRQHF.

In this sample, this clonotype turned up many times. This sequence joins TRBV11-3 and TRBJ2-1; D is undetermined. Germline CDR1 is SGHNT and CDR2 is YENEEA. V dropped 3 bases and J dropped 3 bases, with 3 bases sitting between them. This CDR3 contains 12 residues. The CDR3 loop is CASSFGYNEQFF. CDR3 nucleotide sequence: TGTGCCAGCAGCTTCGGCTACAATGAGCAGTTCTTC.

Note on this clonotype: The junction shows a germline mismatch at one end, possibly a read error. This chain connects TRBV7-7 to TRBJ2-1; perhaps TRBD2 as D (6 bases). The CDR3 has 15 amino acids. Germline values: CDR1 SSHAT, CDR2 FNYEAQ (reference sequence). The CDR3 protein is CASSPSLGSMHEQFF. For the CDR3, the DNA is TGTGCTAGCAGCCCGAGCCTCGGGAGTATGCATGAGCAGTTCTTC.

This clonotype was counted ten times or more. CDR3 nucleotides: TGTGCCAGTAGAAGGGCAGGGGTAGGAACCGGGGAGCTGTTTTTT. This translates into CASRRAGVGTGELFF. V is TRBV19 and J is TRBJ2-2; maybe TRBD1 (6 bases). Germline V gene data show CDR1 as LNHDA and CDR2 as SQIVND (reference sequence). V was cut by 6 bases and J by 5 bases, with 16 bases left in between. The CDR3 length is 15 residues.

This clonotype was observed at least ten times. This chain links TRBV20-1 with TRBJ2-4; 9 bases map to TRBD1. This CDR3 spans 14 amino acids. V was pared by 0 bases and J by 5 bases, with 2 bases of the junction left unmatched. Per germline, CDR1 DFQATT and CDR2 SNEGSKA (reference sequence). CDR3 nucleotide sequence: TGCAGTGCTAGAGATTGGGACAGGGAAAACATTCAGTACTTC. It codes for CSARDWDRENIQYF.

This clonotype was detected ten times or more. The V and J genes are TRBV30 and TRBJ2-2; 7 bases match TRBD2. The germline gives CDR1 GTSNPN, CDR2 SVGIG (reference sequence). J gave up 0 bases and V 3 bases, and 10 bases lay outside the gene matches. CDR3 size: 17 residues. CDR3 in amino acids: CAWRGGTAIPNTGELFF. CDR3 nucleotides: TGTGCCTGGAGGGGGGGGACTGCTATACCGAACACCGGGGAGCTGTTTTTT. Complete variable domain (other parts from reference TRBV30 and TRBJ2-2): SQTIHQWPATLVQPVGSPLSLECTVEGTSNPNLYWYRQAAGRGLQLLFYSVGIGQISSEVPQNLSASRPQDRQFILSSKKLLLSDSGFYLCAWRGGTAIPNTGELFFGEGSRLTVL.

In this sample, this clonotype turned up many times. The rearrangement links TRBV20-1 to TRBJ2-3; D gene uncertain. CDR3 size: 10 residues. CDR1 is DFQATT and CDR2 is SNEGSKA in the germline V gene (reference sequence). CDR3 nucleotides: TGCAGCGTTTTTGGAGATACGCAGTATTTT. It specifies CSVFGDTQYF.

The CDR3 spells CSASNSGSLQETQYF. The DNA for the CDR3 is TGCAGTGCTAGCAATAGTGGGAGCCTCCAAGAGACCCAGTACTTC. The rearrangement uses TRBV20-1 and TRBJ2-5; possible D gene TRBD2, 5 bases. Trimming removed 3 bases at V and 1 base at J, with 15 bases between. The CDR3 length is 15 residues. CDR1 is DFQATT and CDR2 is SNEGSKA in the germline V gene (reference sequence).

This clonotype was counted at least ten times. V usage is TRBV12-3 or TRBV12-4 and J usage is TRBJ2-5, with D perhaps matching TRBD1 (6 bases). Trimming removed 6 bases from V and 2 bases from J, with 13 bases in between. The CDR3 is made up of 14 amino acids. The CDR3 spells CASRKSGQQETQYF. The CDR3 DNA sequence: TGTGCCAGCAGAAAAAGCGGACAGCAAGAGACCCAGTACTTC.

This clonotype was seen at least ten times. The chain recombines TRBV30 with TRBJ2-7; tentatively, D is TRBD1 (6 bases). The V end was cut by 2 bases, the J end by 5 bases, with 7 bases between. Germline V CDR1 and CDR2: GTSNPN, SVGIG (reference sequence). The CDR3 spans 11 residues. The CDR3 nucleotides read TGTGCCTGGAGTCAGGGGAACGAGCAGTACTTC. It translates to CAWSQGNEQYF.

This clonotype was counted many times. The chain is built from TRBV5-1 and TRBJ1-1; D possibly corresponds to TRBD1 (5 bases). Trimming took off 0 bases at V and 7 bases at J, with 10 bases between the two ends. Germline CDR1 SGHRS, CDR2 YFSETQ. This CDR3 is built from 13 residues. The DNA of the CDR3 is TGCGCCAGCAGCTTGGGGGGGACTAGTGAAGCTTTCTTT. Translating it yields CASSLGGTSEAFF.

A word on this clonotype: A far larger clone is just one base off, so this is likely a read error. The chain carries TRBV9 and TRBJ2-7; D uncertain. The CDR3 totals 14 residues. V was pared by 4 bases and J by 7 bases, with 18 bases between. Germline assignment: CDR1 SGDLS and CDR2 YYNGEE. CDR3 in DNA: TGTGCCAGCAGCCCGGACGGACGTTTCAATGAGCAGTACTTC. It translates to CASSPDGRFNEQYF.

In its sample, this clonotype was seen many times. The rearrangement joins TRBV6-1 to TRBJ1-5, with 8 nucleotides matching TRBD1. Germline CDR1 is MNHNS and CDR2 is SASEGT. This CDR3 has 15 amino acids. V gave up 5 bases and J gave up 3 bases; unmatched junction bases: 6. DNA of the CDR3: TGTGCCAGCAGTCGGACAGGGCTGTACAATCAGCCCCAGCATTTT. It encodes CASSRTGLYNQPQHF.

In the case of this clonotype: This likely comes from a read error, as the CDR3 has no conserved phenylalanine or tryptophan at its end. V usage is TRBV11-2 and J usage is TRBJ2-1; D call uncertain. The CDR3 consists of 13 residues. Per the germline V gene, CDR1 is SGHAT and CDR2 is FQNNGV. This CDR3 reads CSSSTSVYHEQFL. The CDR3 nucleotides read TGTTCCAGCAGCACCTCCGTTTACCATGAGCAGTTCCTC.